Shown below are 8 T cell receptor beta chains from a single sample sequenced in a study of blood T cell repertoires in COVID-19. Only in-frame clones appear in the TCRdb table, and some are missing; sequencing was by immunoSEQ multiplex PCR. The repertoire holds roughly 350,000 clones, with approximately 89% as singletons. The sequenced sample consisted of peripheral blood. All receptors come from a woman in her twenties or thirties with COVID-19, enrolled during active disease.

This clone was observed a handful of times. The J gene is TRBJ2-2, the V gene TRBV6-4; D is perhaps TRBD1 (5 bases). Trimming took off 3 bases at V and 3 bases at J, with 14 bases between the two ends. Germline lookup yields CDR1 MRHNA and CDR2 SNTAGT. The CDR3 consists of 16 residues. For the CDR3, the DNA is TGTGCCAGCAGTGAACAGGCCACCTTGGACACCGGGGAGCTGTTTTTT. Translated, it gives CASSEQATLDTGELFF.

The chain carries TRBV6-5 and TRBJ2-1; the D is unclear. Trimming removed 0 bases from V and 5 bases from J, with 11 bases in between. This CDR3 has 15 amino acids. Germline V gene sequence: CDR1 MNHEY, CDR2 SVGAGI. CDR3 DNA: TGTGCCAGCAGTTACTCGATTACACCGAACAATGAGCAGTTCTTC. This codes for CASSYSITPNNEQFF.

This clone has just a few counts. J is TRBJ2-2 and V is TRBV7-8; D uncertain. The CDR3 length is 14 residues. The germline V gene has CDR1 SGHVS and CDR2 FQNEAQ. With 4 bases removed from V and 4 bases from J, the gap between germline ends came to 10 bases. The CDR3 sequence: CASSSPLGTGELFF. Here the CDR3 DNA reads TGTGCCAGCAGCTCCCCACTTGGCACCGGGGAGCTGTTTTTT.

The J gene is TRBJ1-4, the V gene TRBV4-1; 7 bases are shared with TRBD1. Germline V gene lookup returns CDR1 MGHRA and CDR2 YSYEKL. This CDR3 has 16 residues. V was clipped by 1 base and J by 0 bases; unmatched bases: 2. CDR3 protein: CASSQATGATNEKLFF. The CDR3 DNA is TGCGCCAGCAGCCAAGCCACAGGGGCAACTAATGAAAAACTGTTTTTT.

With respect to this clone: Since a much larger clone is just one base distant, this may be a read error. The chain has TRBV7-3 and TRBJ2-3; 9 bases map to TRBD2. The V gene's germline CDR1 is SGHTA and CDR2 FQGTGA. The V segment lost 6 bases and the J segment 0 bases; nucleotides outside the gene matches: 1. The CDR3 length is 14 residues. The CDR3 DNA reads TGTGCCAGCAGTACTAGCGGGAGCACAGATACGCAGTATTTT. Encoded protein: CASSTSGSTDTQYF.

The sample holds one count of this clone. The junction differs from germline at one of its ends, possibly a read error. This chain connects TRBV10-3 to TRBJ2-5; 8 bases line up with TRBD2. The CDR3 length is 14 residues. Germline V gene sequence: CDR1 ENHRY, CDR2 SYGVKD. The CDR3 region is CAISPTSGQGTQYF. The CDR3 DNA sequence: TGTGCCATCAGTCCAACTAGCGGTCAAGGGACCCAGTACTTC.

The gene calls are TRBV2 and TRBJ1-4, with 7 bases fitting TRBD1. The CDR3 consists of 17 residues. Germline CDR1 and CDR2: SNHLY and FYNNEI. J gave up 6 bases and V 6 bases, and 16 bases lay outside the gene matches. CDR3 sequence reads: CASRGRQGGIDYEKLFF. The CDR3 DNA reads TGTGCCAGCAGGGGGCGACAGGGAGGAATAGATTATGAAAAACTGTTTTTT.

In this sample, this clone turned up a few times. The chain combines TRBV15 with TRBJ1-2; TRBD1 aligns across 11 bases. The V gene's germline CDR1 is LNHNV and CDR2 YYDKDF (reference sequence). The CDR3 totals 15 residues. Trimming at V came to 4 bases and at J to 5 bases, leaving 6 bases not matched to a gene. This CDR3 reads CATSTKGQGGYGYTF. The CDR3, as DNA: TGTGCCACCAGCACAAAGGGACAGGGGGGGTATGGCTACACCTTC.